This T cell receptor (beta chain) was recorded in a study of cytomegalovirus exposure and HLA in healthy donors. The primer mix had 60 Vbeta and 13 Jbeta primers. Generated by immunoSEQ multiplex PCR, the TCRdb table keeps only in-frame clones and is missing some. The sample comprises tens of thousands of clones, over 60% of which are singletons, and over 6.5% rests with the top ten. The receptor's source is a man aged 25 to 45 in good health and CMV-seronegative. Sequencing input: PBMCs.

CDR3 amino acids: CASSLLQGGNTEAFF. DNA for the CDR3: TGCGCCAGCAGCCTGTTACAGGGTGGGAACACTGAAGCTTTCTTT. V and J are TRBV5-1 and TRBJ1-1; weak D call: TRBD1 (6 bases). The length of the CDR3 is 15 residues. Germline CDR1 is SGHRS and CDR2 is YFSETQ. Trimming removed 4 bases at V and 1 base at J, with 14 bases between.